Detailed here is one TCR beta chain. The antigen is not known. A read error may produce the germline difference seen at one junction end. Unsorted bulk tissue, about 18-32 mg of it, served as the source for co-extraction of RNA and DNA. Through surgical resection, the patients' primary liver carcinoma was treated. With chronic HBV infection, the patients were also treatment-naive. Germline V lookup: CDR1 SEHNR, CDR2 FQNEAQ (reference sequence). The length of the CDR3 is 14 residues. These data originate in a study of tumor-infiltrating lymphocytes in primary liver carcinoma. Study results and limitations: Tumor-adjacent and tumor-blood pairs displayed less overlap than did pairs of tumor regions.

Starting material of about 450 ng total RNA yielded TCR beta cDNA via a constant-region primer. Three rounds of nested multiplex PCR with slightly modified ARM-PCR produced TCR beta libraries. Each of the first two PCR rounds ran nine to ten cycles with TRBV1-TRBV30 forward and C-beta reverse primers. TCRdb re-called the multiplex PCR reads through MiXCR, storing one row per CDR3 protein. Among about 120,000 distinct CDR3 sequences, roughly three fifths were seen once, and the ten largest hold about a tenth. The sample taken for sequencing was liver tumor tissue from sampling region 1. Subset noted: tumor region T1, superior pole. The chain has TRBV7-9 and TRBJ2-1; D perhaps matches TRBD2 (6 bases). The TCR sequence derives from an older woman with primary liver carcinoma and hepatitis B virus infection. The CDR3 region is CASSLGDSFNEQFF. CDR3 sequence (DNA): TGTGCCAGCAGCTTGGGGGACTCCTTCAATGAGCAGTTCTTC.